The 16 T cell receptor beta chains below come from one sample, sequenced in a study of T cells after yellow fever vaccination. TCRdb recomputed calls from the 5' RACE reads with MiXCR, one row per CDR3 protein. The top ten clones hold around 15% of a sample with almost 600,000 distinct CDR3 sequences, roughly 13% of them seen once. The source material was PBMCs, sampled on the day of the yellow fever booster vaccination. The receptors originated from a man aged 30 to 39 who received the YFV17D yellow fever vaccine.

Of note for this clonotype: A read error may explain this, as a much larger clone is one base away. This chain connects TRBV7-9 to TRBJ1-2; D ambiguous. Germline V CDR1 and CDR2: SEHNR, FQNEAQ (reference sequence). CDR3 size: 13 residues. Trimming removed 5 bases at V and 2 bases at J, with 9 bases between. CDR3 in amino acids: CASSRTENYGYTF. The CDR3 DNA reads TGTGCCAGCAGCCGGACGGAGAACTATGGCTACACCTTC.

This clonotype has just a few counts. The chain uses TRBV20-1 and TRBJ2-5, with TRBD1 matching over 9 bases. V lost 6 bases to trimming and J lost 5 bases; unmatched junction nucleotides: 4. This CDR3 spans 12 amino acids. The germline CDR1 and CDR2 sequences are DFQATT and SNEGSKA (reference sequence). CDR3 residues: CSARDRVETQYF. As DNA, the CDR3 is TGCAGTGCCAGGGACAGGGTTGAGACCCAGTACTTC.

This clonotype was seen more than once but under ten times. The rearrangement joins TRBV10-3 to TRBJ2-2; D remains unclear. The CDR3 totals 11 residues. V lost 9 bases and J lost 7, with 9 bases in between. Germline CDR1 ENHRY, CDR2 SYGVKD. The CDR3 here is CAIRTLGELFF. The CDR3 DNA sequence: TGTGCCATAAGGACCCTCGGGGAGCTGTTTTTT.

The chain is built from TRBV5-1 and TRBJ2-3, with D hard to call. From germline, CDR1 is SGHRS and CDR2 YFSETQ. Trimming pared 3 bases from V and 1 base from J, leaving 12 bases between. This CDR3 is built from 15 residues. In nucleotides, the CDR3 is TGCGCCAGCAGCTCGCGTAGCAGCCGCACAGATACGCAGTATTTT. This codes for CASSSRSSRTDTQYF.

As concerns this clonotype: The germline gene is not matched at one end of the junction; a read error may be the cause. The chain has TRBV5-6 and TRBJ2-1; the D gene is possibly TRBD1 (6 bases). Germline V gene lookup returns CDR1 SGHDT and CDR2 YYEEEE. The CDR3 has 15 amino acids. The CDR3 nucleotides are TGTGCCAGCTGCTTAATCGACAGGAGGATCAATGAGCAGTTCTTC. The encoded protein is CASCLIDRRINEQFF.

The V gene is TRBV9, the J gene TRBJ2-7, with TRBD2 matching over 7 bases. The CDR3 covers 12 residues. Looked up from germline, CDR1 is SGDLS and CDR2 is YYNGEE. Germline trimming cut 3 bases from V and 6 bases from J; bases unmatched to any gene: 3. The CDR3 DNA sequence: TGTGCCAGCAGCGCTTTAGCGGGCGAGCAGTACTTC. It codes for CASSALAGEQYF.

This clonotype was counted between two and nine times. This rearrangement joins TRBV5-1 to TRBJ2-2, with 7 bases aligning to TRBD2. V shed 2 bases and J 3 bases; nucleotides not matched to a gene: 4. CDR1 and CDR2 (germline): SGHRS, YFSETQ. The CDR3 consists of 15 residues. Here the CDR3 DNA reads TGCGCCAGCAGCTTAAGCGGGGCGTACACCGGGGAGCTGTTTTTT. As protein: CASSLSGAYTGELFF.

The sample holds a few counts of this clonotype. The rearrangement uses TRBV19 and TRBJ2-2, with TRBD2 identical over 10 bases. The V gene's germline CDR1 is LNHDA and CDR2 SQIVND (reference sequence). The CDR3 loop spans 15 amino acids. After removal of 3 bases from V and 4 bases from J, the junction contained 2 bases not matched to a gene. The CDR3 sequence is CASSMASGSTGELFF. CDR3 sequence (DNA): TGTGCCAGTAGTATGGCTAGCGGGAGCACCGGGGAGCTGTTTTTT.

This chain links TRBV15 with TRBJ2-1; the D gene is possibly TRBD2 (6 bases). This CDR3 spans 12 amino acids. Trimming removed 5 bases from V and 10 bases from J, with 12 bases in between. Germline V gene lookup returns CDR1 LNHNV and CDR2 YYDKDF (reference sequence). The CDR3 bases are TGTGCCACCAGCTCAACGGGGAGGGAGCAGTTCTTC. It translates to CATSSTGREQFF.

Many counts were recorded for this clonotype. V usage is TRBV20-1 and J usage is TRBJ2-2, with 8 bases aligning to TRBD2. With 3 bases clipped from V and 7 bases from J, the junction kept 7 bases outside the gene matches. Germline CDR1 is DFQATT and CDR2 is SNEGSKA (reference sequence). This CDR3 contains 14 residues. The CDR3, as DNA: TGCAGTGCTAGTAGCGGGGAGGGTGGCGGGGAGCTGTTTTTT. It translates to CSASSGEGGGELFF.

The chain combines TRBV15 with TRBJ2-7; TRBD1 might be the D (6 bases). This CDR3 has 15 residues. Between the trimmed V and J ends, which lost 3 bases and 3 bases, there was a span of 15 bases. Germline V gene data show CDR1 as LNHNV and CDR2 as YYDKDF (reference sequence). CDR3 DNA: TGTGCCACCAGCAGGCCTAAGGGGGTCAGCTACGAGCAGTACTTC. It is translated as CATSRPKGVSYEQYF.

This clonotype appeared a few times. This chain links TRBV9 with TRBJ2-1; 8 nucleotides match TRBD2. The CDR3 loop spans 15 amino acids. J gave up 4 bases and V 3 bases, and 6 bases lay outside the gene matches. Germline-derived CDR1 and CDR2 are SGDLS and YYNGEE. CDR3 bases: TGTGCCAGCAGCGCCAGCGGGAGAGGGTACAATGAGCAGTTCTTC. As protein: CASSASGRGYNEQFF.

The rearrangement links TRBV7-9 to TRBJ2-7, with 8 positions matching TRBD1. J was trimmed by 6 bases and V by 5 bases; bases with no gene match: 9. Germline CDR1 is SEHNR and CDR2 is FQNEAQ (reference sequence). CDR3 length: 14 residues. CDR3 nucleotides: TGTGCCAGCAGCCCGGACAGGGAGTCGGGCGAGCAGTACTTC. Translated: CASSPDRESGEQYF.

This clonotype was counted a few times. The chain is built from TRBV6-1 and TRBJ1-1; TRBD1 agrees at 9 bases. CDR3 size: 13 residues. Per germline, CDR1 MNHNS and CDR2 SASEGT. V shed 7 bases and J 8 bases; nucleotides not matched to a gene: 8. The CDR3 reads CASTIPGTGEAFF. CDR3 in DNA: TGTGCCAGCACCATCCCCGGGACAGGGGAAGCTTTCTTT.

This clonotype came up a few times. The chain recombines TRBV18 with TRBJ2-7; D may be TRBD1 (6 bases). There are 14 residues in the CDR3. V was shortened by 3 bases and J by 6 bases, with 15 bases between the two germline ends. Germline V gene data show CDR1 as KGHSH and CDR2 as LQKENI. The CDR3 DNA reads TGTGCCAGCTCACCTGGGATGACAGGTCGCGAGCAGTACTTC. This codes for CASSPGMTGREQYF. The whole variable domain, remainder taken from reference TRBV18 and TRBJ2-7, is NAGVMQNPRHLVRRRGQEARLRCSPMKGHSHVYWYRQLPEEGLKFMVYLQKENIIDESGMPKERFSAEFPKEGPSILRIQQVVRGDSAAYFCASSPGMTGREQYFGPGTRLTVT.

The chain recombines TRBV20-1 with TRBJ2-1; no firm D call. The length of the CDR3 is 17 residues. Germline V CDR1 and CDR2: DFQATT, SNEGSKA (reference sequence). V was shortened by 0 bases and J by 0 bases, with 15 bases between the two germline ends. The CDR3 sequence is CSARDPSSRSSYNEQFF. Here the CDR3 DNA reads TGCAGTGCTAGAGATCCCTCGAGCAGGAGCTCCTACAATGAGCAGTTCTTC.